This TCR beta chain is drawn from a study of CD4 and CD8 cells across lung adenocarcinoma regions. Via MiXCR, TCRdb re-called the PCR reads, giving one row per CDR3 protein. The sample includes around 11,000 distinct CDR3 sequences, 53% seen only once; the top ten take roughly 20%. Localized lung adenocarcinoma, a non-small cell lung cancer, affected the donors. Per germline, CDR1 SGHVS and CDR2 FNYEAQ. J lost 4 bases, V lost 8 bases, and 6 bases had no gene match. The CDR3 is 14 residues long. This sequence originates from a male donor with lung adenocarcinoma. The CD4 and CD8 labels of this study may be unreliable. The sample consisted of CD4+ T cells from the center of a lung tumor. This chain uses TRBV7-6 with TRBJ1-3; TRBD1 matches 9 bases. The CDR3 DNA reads TGTGCCAGCGGACAGGGGAAGGCCGGAAACACCATATATTTT. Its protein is CASGQGKAGNTIYF.